A selection of T cell receptor beta chains follows, all from one sample in a study of cytomegalovirus exposure and HLA in healthy donors. The protocol was immunoSEQ multiplex PCR, while the TCRdb copy is restricted to in-frame clones and leaves out a portion. The data show about 160,000 clones, approximately 80% seen once. The sequenced sample consisted of PBMCs. The receptors were gathered from a man aged 50-59 years in good health and CMV-seropositive. The CDR3 runs from the conserved cysteine through the conserved F or W.

v_call	j_call	cdr3_aa
TRBV5-1	TRBJ1-1	CASSASTGANTEAFF
TRBV6-5	TRBJ2-5	CASSLLAGGQETQYF
TRBV7-3	TRBJ2-7	CASSLDGTGSYEQYF
TRBV7-9	TRBJ2-7	CASSPAISTGPTYEQYF
TRBV12-5	TRBJ2-5	CASGHSGGLEGWETQYF
TRBV5-1	TRBJ2-1	CASSPGLAGARGEQFF
TRBV15	TRBJ1-3	CATSSDRSSGNTIYF
TRBV27	TRBJ1-5	CASSLGQGYQPQHF
TRBV5-1	TRBJ2-2	CASSLGGDANTGELFF
TRBV18	TRBJ2-1	CASSRQRGNEQFF
TRBV6-4	TRBJ2-7	CASSDGAGANYEQYF
TRBV7-7	TRBJ1-5	CASSLLGGTVSNQPQHF
TRBV5-6	TRBJ2-5	CASSLTTQETQYF
TRBV7-9	TRBJ1-2	CASSSRGREENYGYTF
TRBV7-3	TRBJ1-2	CASSATPGTLAHGYTF
TRBV7-9	TRBJ1-4	CASSLMGTGGELLFF
TRBV7-2	TRBJ1-1	CASSRGQVNTEAFF
TRBV2	TRBJ2-1	CASRSPTSGGSYNEQFF
TRBV5-1	TRBJ2-3	CASASGGAKSDTQYF
TRBV6-1	TRBJ1-1	CASSPQGVNTEAFF
TRBV4-3	TRBJ2-1	CASSQGGLRGYNEQFF
TRBV15	TRBJ2-3	CATGTRSTDTQYF
TRBV11-2	TRBJ1-4	CASSFSGWEKLFF
TRBV18	TRBJ1-1	CASSPGLLGNTEAFF
TRBV5-4	TRBJ2-1	CASSRGTSGGLSYNEQFF
TRBV5-1	TRBJ2-1	CASSLGTTNEQFF
TRBV6-5	TRBJ2-3	CASQGPTLTQYF
TRBV5-1	TRBJ2-7	CASSSDYEQYF
TRBV9	TRBJ2-5	CASSAGTAQETQYF
TRBV4-2	TRBJ2-1	CASSQFLGGFGEQFF
TRBV29-1	TRBJ2-7	CSVASGGDEQYF
TRBV27	TRBJ2-3	CASSLSLGADTQYF
TRBV4-1	TRBJ2-7	CASSQGQDSYEQYF
TRBV7-9	NA	CASSRTSYEQYF
TRBV30	TRBJ2-7	CAWTDRGATKQYF
TRBV5-5	TRBJ1-5	CASSVGPVVQPQHF